Listed below are T cell receptor beta chains from one sample, sequenced in a study of identical twins. Via MiXCR, TCRdb re-called the 5' RACE reads, giving one row per CDR3 protein. The sample includes approximately 220,000 distinct CDR3 sequences, over 8% of them seen just once. The specimen sequenced was memory (CD45RO+) T cells sorted from blood. The source is a woman between 18 and 29 years old in good health. Both conserved end residues are part of each CDR3. A D gene is named only where the DNA matches it firmly. The listing skips clone size in some rows; elsewhere it reads once, few, many or a size class.

cdr3_aa cdr3_nt d_call v_call clone_size j_call
CASSYSNPHRSVLTF TGTGCCAGCAGTTACTCAAACCCCCATCGATCCGTCCTGACTTTC . TRBV6-2/TRBV6-3 . TRBJ2-6
CASSPNRGTIYF TGTGCCAGCAGCCCAAACAGGGGCACCATATATTTT TRBD1 TRBV7-8 many TRBJ1-3
CASSPGRGELFF TGCGCCAGCAGCCCCGGTCGGGGTGAGCTGTTTTTT . TRBV10-1 . TRBJ2-2
CASRPTVSYEQYF TGTGCCAGCAGACCGACGGTTTCCTACGAGCAGTACTTC . TRBV25-1 many TRBJ2-7
CASRNPGVGYTF TGTGCCAGCAGGAACCCGGGGGTCGGCTACACCTTC . TRBV2 few TRBJ1-2
CASTLGVQRLYGYTF TGTGCCAGCACTCTGGGAGTCCAACGGCTCTATGGCTACACCTTC . TRBV12-3/TRBV12-4 many TRBJ1-2
CASNTLSSYNEQFF TGCGCCAGCAATACTCTGAGCTCCTACAATGAGCAGTTCTTC . TRBV5-1 many TRBJ2-1
CASSHGTANTGELFF TGCGCCAGCAGCCACGGGACCGCAAACACCGGGGAGCTGTTTTTT . TRBV10-2 . TRBJ2-2
CSASSKRRGSDTQYF TGCAGTGCTAGTAGTAAGAGGAGGGGGTCAGATACGCAGTATTTT . TRBV20-1 . TRBJ2-3
CATSDSLPGLSRDTQYF TGTGCCACCAGTGATTCCCTACCGGGACTCAGTCGGGATACGCAGTATTTT . TRBV24-1 few TRBJ2-3
CASSFQGRGGYTF TGTGCCAGCAGTTTTCAGGGGCGAGGAGGCTACACCTTC . TRBV12-3/TRBV12-4 many TRBJ1-2
CASSWGQAGGDEQFF TGCGCCAGCAGCTGGGGACAGGCCGGAGGCGATGAGCAGTTCTTC TRBD1 TRBV5-1 few TRBJ2-1
CASSPGGDTEAFF TGTGCCAGCTCACCGGGAGGGGATACGGAAGCTTTCTTT . TRBV18 many TRBJ1-1
CASSQVQGYSNQPQHF TGCGCCAGCAGCCAGGTACAAGGGTATAGCAATCAGCCCCAGCATTTT . TRBV4-1 . TRBJ1-5
CASSLTGTLAGELFF TGTGCCAGCAGCTTAACCGGGACTCTCGCCGGGGAGCTGTTTTTT . TRBV7-2 few TRBJ2-2
CASSVLGTNSPLHF TGTGCCAGCAGTGTCTTAGGGACGAATTCACCCCTCCACTTT . TRBV2 many TRBJ1-6
CASSGLTFEQYF TGCGCCAGCAGTGGCCTTACTTTCGAGCAGTACTTC . TRBV10-2 few TRBJ2-7
CSARDRRGDTEAFF TGCAGTGCTAGAGATCGGCGTGGGGACACTGAAGCTTTCTTT . TRBV20-1 . TRBJ1-1
CASSRSERGPGGYTF TGCGCCAGCAGCCGTTCAGAACGGGGTCCCGGCGGCTACACCTTC . TRBV5-1 few TRBJ1-2
CSATLGTVLGYTF TGCAGTGCAACACTCGGGACAGTACTTGGCTACACCTTC TRBD1 TRBV20-1 . TRBJ1-2
CSAGKPGQGREQYF TGCAGTGCAGGAAAACCGGGACAGGGTCGAGAGCAGTACTTC TRBD1 TRBV20-1 few TRBJ2-7
CASRPGQGASYEQYF TGTGCCAGCAGGCCGGGACAGGGGGCATCCTACGAGCAGTACTTC TRBD1 TRBV12-3/TRBV12-4 few TRBJ2-7
CASSDSGRGADTQYF TGTGCCAGCAGCGACAGCGGGAGAGGGGCAGATACGCAGTATTTT TRBD2 TRBV11-2 few TRBJ2-3
CASSQDRQRGGSEQYF TGCGCCAGCAGCCAAGATCGCCAGCGGGGGGGGTCCGAGCAGTACTTC TRBD2 TRBV4-3 . TRBJ2-7
CASSLERNTEAFF TGCGCCAGCAGCTTGGAACGGAACACTGAAGCTTTCTTT . TRBV5-1 many TRBJ1-1
CSVEVGRYEQYF TGCAGCGTTGAAGTAGGCCGCTACGAGCAGTACTTC . TRBV29-1 . TRBJ2-7
CSVEDRGPSNEQFF TGCAGCGTTGAAGACAGGGGACCCTCGAATGAGCAGTTCTTC . TRBV29-1 . TRBJ2-1
CASSSRGLSGGAYNEQFF TGTGCCAGCAGCTCTAGGGGCCTTAGCGGGGGGGCTTACAATGAGCAGTTCTTC TRBD2 TRBV9 . TRBJ2-1
CASSSGDRRDSPLHF TGCGCCAGCAGCTCCGGTGATCGTAGGGATTCACCCCTCCACTTT . TRBV5-1 many TRBJ1-6
CASSYLAGVSNEQFF TGCGCCAGCAGCTACCTAGCGGGAGTGTCAAATGAGCAGTTCTTC TRBD2 TRBV5-1 many TRBJ2-1
CASSFWTGSNTQYF TGTGCCAGCAGCTTTTGGACAGGGTCGAATACGCAGTATTTT TRBD1 TRBV7-9 few TRBJ2-3
CSAGGALAGTLDTQYF TGCAGTGCAGGCGGGGCGTTAGCGGGAACTTTAGATACGCAGTATTTT TRBD2 TRBV20-1 . TRBJ2-3